What follows are 14 T cell receptor beta chains derived from one specimen sequenced in a study of somatic mutations in cytotoxic T cells in rheumatoid arthritis. Some clones are missing from TCRdb's copy, which holds only in-frame ones; the method was immunoSEQ multiplex PCR. Of approximately 23,000 clones detected, just under 80% appear once; the ten largest clones hold roughly 12%. Sequencing was done on a sample of CD8+ T cells sorted from blood. These receptors came from an adult with rheumatoid arthritis.

The rearrangement uses TRBV5-4 and TRBJ1-3; TRBD1 is a possible D gene (5 bases). Germline V gene sequence: CDR1 SGHNT, CDR2 YYREEE (reference sequence). The CDR3 sequence is 14 residues long. Trimming cost V 0 bases and J 4 bases, with 8 bases left between them. This chain's CDR3 is CASSLGGSGNTIYF. The DNA for the CDR3 is TGTGCCAGCAGCTTGGGGGGGTCCGGAAACACCATATATTTT.

V and J are TRBV30 and TRBJ1-2; 10 positions agree with TRBD1. The CDR3 runs to 14 residues. The ends lost 2 bases at V and 4 bases at J; junction bases unmatched: 4. CDR1 is GTSNPN and CDR2 is SVGIG in the germline V gene (reference sequence). This CDR3 is CAWSLRTGGYGYTF. The CDR3 nucleotides are TGTGCCTGGAGTCTCCGGACAGGGGGCTATGGCTACACCTTC.

This clone was recorded once. The rearrangement links TRBV7-7 to TRBJ2-2; D remains ambiguous. Germline V gene lookup returns CDR1 SSHAT and CDR2 FNYEAQ (reference sequence). The CDR3 consists of 16 residues. The V gene lost 4 bases and the J gene lost 3 bases, with 15 bases spanning the gap. As DNA, the CDR3 is TGTGCCAGCAGCTCGATGGTGGTTCAGGACACCGGGGAGCTGTTTTTT. It translates to CASSSMVVQDTGELFF.

V usage is TRBV4-2 and J usage is TRBJ1-5; 7 nucleotides line up with TRBD1. CDR1 is LGHNA, CDR2 YNFKEQ, per germline. V dropped 1 base and J dropped 7; count of bases not matched to a gene: 4. The CDR3 has 14 amino acids. This chain's CDR3 is CASSQGTGPQPQHF. CDR3 coding DNA: TGTGCCAGCAGCCAAGGGACAGGACCCCAGCCCCAGCATTTT.

This clone was recorded a few times. DNA for the CDR3: TGTGCCAGCAGTGGGTATCGGGAGCGGGAGCTGTTTTTT. Translated: CASSGYRERELFF. The V gene is TRBV2, the J gene TRBJ2-2, with TRBD2 as a possible D gene (6 bases). Germline V gene lookup returns CDR1 SNHLY and CDR2 FYNNEI. The length of the CDR3 is 13 residues. V lost 4 bases to trimming and J lost 9 bases, with 12 bases between them.

This sequence joins TRBV4-1 and TRBJ2-1, with D maybe TRBD1 (6 bases). Germline CDR1 reads MGHRA; CDR2 reads YSYEKL. The CDR3 contains 16 residues. V lost 1 base and J lost 5, with 15 bases in between. The DNA of the CDR3 is TGCGCCAGCAGCCAAGTCGGGGCAGGGGTCGACAATGAGCAGTTCTTC. Residues: CASSQVGAGVDNEQFF.

The V and J genes are TRBV6-5 and TRBJ2-7, with 7 bases lining up with TRBD1. The germline V gene encodes CDR1 MNHEY and CDR2 SVGAGI. This CDR3 has 15 residues. The V gene end was trimmed by 6 bases and the J gene end by 3 bases; junction bases not matched to a gene: 11. CDR3 sequence reads: CASSSYRDRFYEQYF. The CDR3 nucleotides read TGTGCCAGCAGCTCGTATAGGGACAGATTCTACGAGCAGTACTTC.

The chain links TRBV4-1 to TRBJ2-2, with 7 positions matching TRBD2. Germline V gene data show CDR1 as MGHRA and CDR2 as YSYEKL. CDR3 length: 16 amino acids. V lost 4 bases to trimming and J lost 1 base; unmatched junction nucleotides: 6. The CDR3 DNA reads TGCGCCAGCAGCCCAAGGACTAGACAGAACACCGGGGAGCTGTTTTTT. Encoded protein: CASSPRTRQNTGELFF.

This chain links TRBV7-9 with TRBJ1-3; D call uncertain. CDR1 is SEHNR, CDR2 FQNEAQ, per germline (reference sequence). This CDR3 has 16 amino acids. V was shortened by 1 base and J by 2 bases, with 12 bases between the two germline ends. In DNA form, the CDR3 reads TGTGCCAGCAGCTTAGGTGTAGGAGGGACTGGAAACACCATATATTTT. Translation: CASSLGVGGTGNTIYF.

The rearrangement uses TRBV7-8 and TRBJ2-2; tentative D call: TRBD1 (6 bases). Trimming left V 5 bases short and J 7 bases short, with 17 bases between. Germline V gene sequence: CDR1 SGHVS, CDR2 FQNEAQ. CDR3 size: 15 residues. In DNA form, the CDR3 reads TGTGCCAGCAGCGTCTACATCAAGGGGGACGGGGAGCTGTTTTTT. It yields the protein CASSVYIKGDGELFF.

The rearrangement uses TRBV5-6 and TRBJ2-1, with D hard to call. V lost 4 bases to trimming and J lost 6 bases, with 23 bases between them. The CDR3 is 17 residues long. The germline CDR1 and CDR2 sequences are SGHDT and YYEEEE. CDR3 loop: CASSRWAGGLYFNEQFF. CDR3 DNA sequence: TGTGCCAGCAGCCGGTGGGCCGGCGGTTTGTACTTCAATGAGCAGTTCTTC.

This chain connects TRBV7-9 to TRBJ2-2, with TRBD2 identical over 13 bases. The J segment lost 1 base and the V segment lost 4 bases, leaving 3 bases of the junction unmatched. Germline CDR1 is SEHNR and CDR2 is FQNEAQ (reference sequence). The CDR3 length is 17 residues. The CDR3 sequence: CASSSRTSGRNTGELFF. In DNA, the CDR3 is TGTGCCAGCAGCTCAAGGACTAGCGGGAGGAACACCGGGGAGCTGTTTTTT.

This clone was seen only a few times. The chain uses TRBV7-6 and TRBJ2-1, with TRBD1 matching over 7 bases. From germline, CDR1 is SGHVS and CDR2 FNYEAQ. Germline trimming cut 0 bases from V and 7 bases from J; bases unmatched to any gene: 12. The CDR3 has 17 residues. The CDR3 DNA reads TGTGCCAGCAGCTTAGCGAAGAGACAGGGCGTAGAGAATGAGCAGTTCTTC. It specifies CASSLAKRQGVENEQFF.

This chain joins TRBV19 and TRBJ2-2; 7 bases agree with TRBD1. The V segment lost 3 bases and the J segment 3 bases; nucleotides outside the gene matches: 1. The CDR3 runs to 14 residues. Germline V gene data show CDR1 as LNHDA and CDR2 as SQIVND (reference sequence). For the CDR3, the DNA is TGTGCCAGTAGTATCAGGGGGTACACCGGGGAGCTGTTTTTT. Translated: CASSIRGYTGELFF.